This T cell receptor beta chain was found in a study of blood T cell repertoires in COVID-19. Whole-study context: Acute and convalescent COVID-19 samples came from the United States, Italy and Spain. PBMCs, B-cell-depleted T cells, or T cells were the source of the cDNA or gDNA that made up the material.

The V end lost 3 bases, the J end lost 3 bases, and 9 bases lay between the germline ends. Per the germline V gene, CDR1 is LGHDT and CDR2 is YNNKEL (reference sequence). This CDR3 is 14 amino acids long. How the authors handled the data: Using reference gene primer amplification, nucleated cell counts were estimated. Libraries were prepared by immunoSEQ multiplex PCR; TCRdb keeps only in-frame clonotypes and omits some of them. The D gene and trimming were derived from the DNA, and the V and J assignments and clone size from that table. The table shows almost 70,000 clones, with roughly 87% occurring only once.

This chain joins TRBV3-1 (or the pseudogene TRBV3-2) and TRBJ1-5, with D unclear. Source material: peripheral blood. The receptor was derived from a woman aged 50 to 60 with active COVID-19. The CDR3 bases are TGTGCCAGCAGCCAGAACGGACTCAATCAGCCCCAGCATTTT. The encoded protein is CASSQNGLNQPQHF.